This TCR beta chain was identified in a study of blood T cell repertoires in COVID-19. The length of the CDR3 is 15 residues. Trimming shortened V by 4 bases and J by 4 bases, and 16 bases separated the two germline ends. The V gene's germline CDR1 is MNHEY and CDR2 SMNVEV (reference sequence). Assay: immunoSEQ multiplex PCR; the TCRdb copy retains only in-frame clones and omits some. In the table there are about 240,000 clones, about four fifths of which are singletons. The clonotype was recovered from a woman in her thirties or forties who had been exposed to COVID-19. The rearrangement links TRBV27 to TRBJ2-5, with D possibly being TRBD1 (5 bases). The sample was PBMCs or T cells enriched from blood (not recorded which). The CDR3 here is CASSSFFRVSETQYF. In nucleotides, the CDR3 is TGTGCCAGCAGTTCCTTTTTCAGGGTTTCAGAGACCCAGTACTTC.